The clone carrying this T cell receptor (beta chain) occurred many times. The antigen remains undetermined. One entry per CDR3 protein, called by TCRdb with MiXCR from the PCR reads. This table has 250,000 to 400,000 distinct CDR3 sequences, about 21% appearing once. These data come from a study of molecular identifiers for immune sequencing clone quantification. Study results and limitations: Should identical TCR molecules share a barcode, the sizes of highly expanded clones could be underestimated.

The CDR3 is 15 residues long. Germline assignment: CDR1 DFQATT and CDR2 SNEGSKA (reference sequence). The V and J ends lost 0 bases and 4 bases respectively, with 15 bases between them. The clonotype comes from a human donor in good health. Some libraries in this study had Jurkat cell RNA spiked in. The sequenced sample consisted of naive CD8+ T cells from blood, with Jurkat cell RNA spiked in. Described subset: FACS-sorted CD8+CD4-CCR7+CD45RA+ naive T cells. The chain carries TRBV20-1 and TRBJ2-5; tentatively, D is TRBD2 (5 bases). The CDR3 coding sequence is TGCAGTGCTAGAGATCTGGAGAGGGCCGTAGAGACCCAGTACTTC. Translating gives CSARDLERAVETQYF.